A selection of T cell receptor beta chains follows, all from one sample in a study of blood T cell repertoires in COVID-19. Method: immunoSEQ multiplex PCR; TCRdb's copy keeps in-frame clones and lacks some. This table has 200,000 to 300,000 clones, approximately 85% appearing once. The specimen sequenced was peripheral blood. The receptors here all came from a man aged 45 to 65 with acute or convalescent COVID-19. Each CDR3 is given with its conserved first and last residue. The order of the fields is clone size, V gene, J gene, D gene, CDR3 protein, CDR3 DNA. A D gene is named only where the DNA matches it firmly. Not all rows give a size; the values are once, few, many and, for expanded clones, a class.

size: NA; V: TRBV5-1; J: TRBJ2-7; D: NA; CDR3: CASSFPDSLEQYF; DNA: TGCGCCAGCAGCTTCCCAGACAGTCTCGAGCAGTACTTC
size: NA; V: TRBV5-8; J: TRBJ2-2; D: NA; CDR3: CASRRVNTGELFF; DNA: TGTGCCAGCAGAAGAGTGAACACCGGGGAGCTGTTTTTT
size: NA; V: TRBV9; J: TRBJ1-6; D: NA; CDR3: CASSVEVGAYSPLHF; DNA: TGTGCCAGCAGCGTAGAGGTGGGAGCCTATTCACCCCTCCACTTT
size: NA; V: TRBV28; J: TRBJ1-5; D: NA; CDR3: CASRPGDNQPQHF; DNA: TGTGCCAGCAGGCCGGGGGATAATCAGCCCCAGCATTTT
size: NA; V: TRBV14; J: TRBJ1-2; D: NA; CDR3: CASSQDRSYGYTF; DNA: TGTGCCAGCAGCCAAGATCGTTCCTATGGCTACACCTTC
size: few; V: TRBV27; J: TRBJ2-2; D: TRBD2; CDR3: CASGLGRAHTGELFF; DNA: TGTGCCAGTGGGTTGGGGAGGGCCCACACCGGGGAGCTGTTTTTT
size: few; V: TRBV4-2; J: TRBJ2-1; D: TRBD1; CDR3: CASSQEGTAAWGQFF; DNA: TGTGCCAGCAGCCAAGAAGGGACAGCAGCGTGGGGGCAGTTCTTC
size: NA; V: TRBV5-1; J: TRBJ2-5; D: NA; CDR3: CASSFFAGSETQYF; DNA: TGCGCCAGCAGCTTTTTCGCAGGGTCAGAGACCCAGTACTTC
size: NA; V: TRBV5-1; J: TRBJ2-1; D: TRBD1; CDR3: CASSLGTGGNEQFF; DNA: TGCGCCAGCAGCTTGGGGACAGGGGGCAATGAGCAGTTCTTC
size: once; V: TRBV7-2; J: TRBJ2-2; D: NA; CDR3: CASSLWAGETGELFF; DNA: TGTGCCAGCAGCTTATGGGCGGGCGAAACCGGGGAGCTGTTTTTT
size: NA; V: TRBV2; J: TRBJ2-1; D: TRBD2; CDR3: CASSTTGLAGKQFF; DNA: TGTGCCAGCAGTACTACGGGACTAGCGGGAAAGCAGTTCTTC
size: NA; V: TRBV6-1; J: TRBJ1-5; D: NA; CDR3: CASSAATRNQPQHF; DNA: TGTGCCAGCAGTGCAGCAACACGCAATCAGCCCCAGCATTTT
size: few; V: TRBV28; J: TRBJ1-1; D: NA; CDR3: CASSPIKNGVTEAFF; DNA: TGTGCCAGCAGTCCTATAAAAAACGGGGTCACTGAAGCTTTCTTT
size: NA; V: TRBV5-8; J: TRBJ2-7; D: TRBD1; CDR3: CASSFTGVLYYEQYF; DNA: TGTGCCAGCAGCTTCACAGGGGTTTTGTACTACGAGCAGTACTTC
size: NA; V: TRBV7-9; J: TRBJ2-3; D: NA; CDR3: CASSLVAGFPDTQYF; DNA: TGTGCCAGCAGCTTGGTGGCAGGGTTCCCAGATACGCAGTATTTT
size: NA; V: TRBV28; J: TRBJ1-5; D: NA; CDR3: CASSLTGGVNQPQHF; DNA: TGTGCCAGCAGTTTAACTGGGGGGGTCAATCAGCCCCAGCATTTT
size: NA; V: TRBV6-5; J: TRBJ1-5; D: NA; CDR3: CASRHAGARSQPQHF; DNA: TGTGCCAGCAGGCACGCGGGGGCGCGAAGTCAGCCCCAGCATTTT
size: NA; V: TRBV2; J: TRBJ1-2; D: NA; CDR3: CASTDRPYGYTF; DNA: TGTGCCAGCACCGACAGACCTTATGGCTACACCTTC
size: NA; V: TRBV5-1; J: TRBJ1-2; D: NA; CDR3: CASSWAGDYGYTF; DNA: TGCGCCAGCAGCTGGGCAGGGGACTATGGCTACACCTTC
size: once; V: TRBV4-1; J: TRBJ2-3; D: NA; CDR3: CASSQMVAGWADTQYF; DNA: TGCGCCAGCAGCCAAATGGTAGCAGGGTGGGCAGATACGCAGTATTTT
size: NA; V: TRBV6-5; J: TRBJ1-2; D: NA; CDR3: CASAESLPYGYTF; DNA: TGTGCCAGTGCGGAGAGCCTTCCTTATGGCTACACCTTC
size: NA; V: TRBV5-1; J: TRBJ1-2; D: TRBD1; CDR3: CASSQDRVYGYTF; DNA: TGCGCCAGCAGCCAAGACAGGGTCTATGGCTACACCTTC
size: NA; V: TRBV9; J: TRBJ1-6; D: TRBD1; CDR3: CASSRDRRRAPLHF; DNA: TGTGCCAGCAGCCGGGACAGGAGGAGGGCACCCCTCCACTTT
size: NA; V: TRBV4-2; J: TRBJ2-1; D: NA; CDR3: CASSREWSSYNEQFF; DNA: TGTGCCAGCAGCCGCGAGTGGAGCTCCTACAATGAGCAGTTCTTC
size: NA; V: TRBV6-6; J: TRBJ1-5; D: TRBD1; CDR3: CASSYGQGRNQPQHF; DNA: TGTGCCAGCAGTTACGGACAGGGGCGCAATCAGCCCCAGCATTTT
size: NA; V: TRBV10-3; J: TRBJ2-1; D: TRBD1; CDR3: CAISDARDRVYNEQFF; DNA: TGTGCCATCAGTGATGCCCGGGACAGGGTCTACAATGAGCAGTTCTTC
size: once; V: TRBV7-2; J: TRBJ2-7; D: NA; CDR3: CASSFLGHRHEQYF; DNA: TGTGCCAGCAGCTTCTTGGGCCACAGGCACGAGCAGTACTTC